The next 18 T cell receptor beta chains were all read from a single sample in a study of blood T cell repertoires in COVID-19. Clones were read by immunoSEQ multiplex PCR, and TCRdb kept only the in-frame ones, dropping some. The sample has about 150,000 clones; over 75% are singletons. Sequencing used PBMCs or T cells enriched from blood (not recorded which). The receptors come from a woman between 45 and 65 years old who had recovered from COVID-19.

This chain uses TRBV9 with TRBJ2-3; 9 nucleotides match TRBD1. The trim removed 4 bases at V and 4 bases at J, leaving 4 bases unmatched. CDR1 and CDR2 from the germline V gene are SGDLS and YYNGEE. This CDR3 region has 14 residues. CDR3 amino acids: CASSPRQGADTQYF. The CDR3 bases are TGTGCCAGCAGCCCCCGACAGGGGGCAGATACGCAGTATTTT.

The chain uses TRBV11-3 and TRBJ2-2, with D possibly matching TRBD1 (5 bases). V was cut by 5 bases and J by 5 bases, with 15 bases left in between. CDR1 is SGHNT, CDR2 YENEEA, per germline. The CDR3 consists of 15 residues. CDR3 in DNA: TGTGCCAGCAGCGCCCAGGGTTTACAGACCGGGGAGCTGTTTTTT. Its protein is CASSAQGLQTGELFF.

The chain combines TRBV5-1 with TRBJ2-2, with D uncertain. The CDR3 is 13 residues long. Germline assignment: CDR1 SGHRS and CDR2 YFSETQ. Between the trimmed V and J ends, which lost 4 bases and 6 bases, there was a span of 10 bases. The CDR3 DNA reads TGCGCCAGCAGCGTTAGATTATCCGGGGAGCTGTTTTTT. This sequence encodes CASSVRLSGELFF.

The chain uses TRBV9 and TRBJ2-7, with 15 nucleotides matching TRBD2. This CDR3 comprises 17 residues. From germline, CDR1 is SGDLS and CDR2 YYNGEE. After removal of 2 bases from V and 1 base from J, the junction contained 4 bases not matched to a gene. CDR3 DNA sequence: TGTGCCAGCAGCGTCGGACTAGCGGGGGGGTATTCCTACGAGCAGTACTTC. Its translation: CASSVGLAGGYSYEQYF.

The J gene is TRBJ2-1, the V gene TRBV24-1; D gene uncertain. The V end lost 0 bases, the J end lost 6 bases, and 8 bases lay between the germline ends. The CDR3 has 14 amino acids. Germline V gives CDR1 KGHDR, CDR2 SFDVKD. The CDR3 bases are TGTGCCACCAGTGATTTGTTGGGCAGCAATGAGCAGTTCTTC. Its translation: CATSDLLGSNEQFF.

The chain is built from TRBV6-5 and TRBJ1-1, with TRBD1 as a possible D gene (5 bases). This CDR3 spans 13 amino acids. Trimming shortened V by 2 bases and J by 5 bases, and 9 bases separated the two germline ends. Germline CDR1 and CDR2: MNHEY and SVGAGI. CDR3 sequence reads: CASSYTGLTEAFF. The CDR3 coding sequence is TGTGCCAGCAGTTACACAGGCCTTACTGAAGCTTTCTTT.

This chain's CDR3 is CASSQDPRTGSEQFF. The DNA of the CDR3 is TGCGCCAGCAGCCAAGATCCCCGGACAGGCTCTGAGCAGTTCTTC. The chain couples TRBV4-3 to TRBJ2-1; 7 bases are a match to TRBD1. The length of the CDR3 is 15 residues. J gave up 9 bases and V 0 bases, and 8 bases lay outside the gene matches. Germline V gene sequence: CDR1 LGHNA, CDR2 YSLEER.

A note on this clone: Different DNA sequences within this sample yield the same CDR3. CDR3 residues: CASSPRGQETQYF. CDR3 sequence (DNA): TGTGCCAGCTCACCGCGGGGGCAAGAGACCCAGTACTTC. J is TRBJ2-5 and V is TRBV18, with 7 bases fitting TRBD2. Germline lookup yields CDR1 KGHSH and CDR2 LQKENI. Unmatched junction bases numbered 0, after V lost 3 bases and J lost 2 bases. This CDR3 has 13 amino acids.

V usage is TRBV3-1 (or the pseudogene TRBV3-2) and J usage is TRBJ1-1; D may be TRBD1 (6 bases). V lost 7 bases and J 1 base, leaving 13 bases between the germline ends. The CDR3 runs 14 residues. The germline V gene encodes CDR1 LGHDT and CDR2 YNNKEL (reference sequence). The CDR3 is CASISGAPNTEAFF. CDR3 sequence (DNA): TGTGCCAGCATCTCAGGGGCCCCGAACACTGAAGCTTTCTTT.

The CDR3 DNA is TGTGCCAGCAGCCAAGATCCGGGCAGGGGTCAGCCCCAGCATTTT. As protein: CASSQDPGRGQPQHF. The J gene is TRBJ1-5, the V gene TRBV3-1 (or the pseudogene TRBV3-2); D is possibly TRBD1 (6 bases). The V gene lost 0 bases and the J gene lost 6 bases, with 12 bases spanning the gap. CDR3 length equals 15 residues. Germline V lookup: CDR1 LGHDT, CDR2 YNNKEL (reference sequence).

The gene calls are TRBV18 and TRBJ2-7, with a tentative D call TRBD2 (6 bases). V shed 1 base and J shed 5 bases, with 15 bases lying between them. Germline V gene data show CDR1 as KGHSH and CDR2 as LQKENI. The CDR3 loop spans 15 amino acids. The CDR3 coding sequence is TGTGCCAGCTCACCACTTTCGCGGGGTATCGACGAGCAGTACTTC. Translated: CASSPLSRGIDEQYF.

This chain joins TRBV11-2 and TRBJ2-7; D might be TRBD2 (6 bases). The CDR3 sequence is 14 residues long. The germline gives CDR1 SGHAT, CDR2 FQNNGV. V lost 0 bases and J lost 3, with 9 bases in between. In DNA, the CDR3 is TGTGCCAGCAGCTTAGATTTGGGGGGCTACGAGCAGTACTTC. Translating it yields CASSLDLGGYEQYF.

This rearrangement joins TRBV3-1 (or the pseudogene TRBV3-2) to TRBJ1-5; D possibly corresponds to TRBD1 (5 bases). The CDR3 totals 17 residues. Germline V gene data show CDR1 as LGHDT and CDR2 as YNNKEL (reference sequence). V dropped 4 bases and J dropped 0 bases, with 16 bases sitting between them. Here the CDR3 reads CASSRGGGGYSNQPQHF. CDR3 coding DNA: TGTGCCAGCAGCCGGGGGGGAGGCGGCTATAGCAATCAGCCCCAGCATTTT.

The chain employs TRBV28 and TRBJ1-2, with D unresolved. V was shortened by 4 bases and J by 4 bases, with 16 bases between the two germline ends. The germline V gene encodes CDR1 MDHEN and CDR2 SYDVKM. This CDR3 has 15 amino acids. The CDR3 reads CASSSAVAPRYGYTF. CDR3 in DNA: TGTGCCAGCAGTTCAGCGGTGGCCCCACGCTATGGCTACACCTTC.

J is TRBJ2-4 and V is TRBV3-1 (or the pseudogene TRBV3-2); D not certain. Germline values: CDR1 LGHDT, CDR2 YNNKEL (reference sequence). Trimming cost V 1 base and J 9 bases, with 7 bases left between them. The CDR3 runs to 12 residues. The CDR3 here is CASSQGVSIQYF. In DNA form, the CDR3 reads TGTGCCAGCAGCCAAGGCGTATCCATTCAGTACTTC.

The V and J genes are TRBV18 and TRBJ1-5; no clear D gene. The V and J ends lost 3 bases and 4 bases respectively, with 4 bases between them. Germline lookup yields CDR1 KGHSH and CDR2 LQKENI. This CDR3 has 12 residues. CDR3 sequence: CASSPPNQPQHF. The CDR3 DNA sequence: TGTGCCAGCTCACCCCCAAATCAGCCCCAGCATTTT.

The rearrangement joins TRBV3-1 (or the pseudogene TRBV3-2) to TRBJ1-6; tentative D call: TRBD1 (5 bases). Trimming cost V 7 bases and J 7 bases, with 8 bases left between them. Germline loops: CDR1 LGHDT, CDR2 YNNKEL (reference sequence). This CDR3 comprises 12 residues. The CDR3 region is CASTGLNSPLHF. The CDR3 DNA reads as TGTGCCAGCACAGGGTTAAATTCACCCCTCCACTTT.

This sequence joins TRBV2 and TRBJ2-1, with 11 bases fitting TRBD2. V shed 4 bases, J shed 6 bases, and the junction held 5 bases outside the gene matches. This CDR3 is 15 amino acids long. Looked up from germline, CDR1 is SNHLY and CDR2 is FYNNEI. This chain's CDR3 is CASSGVAGGLNEQFF. DNA for the CDR3: TGTGCCAGCAGTGGGGTAGCGGGGGGGCTCAATGAGCAGTTCTTC.